Listed below are T cell receptor beta chains from one sample, sequenced in a study of low-dose radiotherapy and immunotherapy resistance in tumors. Each CDR3 protein gets one entry after TCRdb re-called the reads with MiXCR. The data contain fewer than 90,000 distinct CDR3 sequences, around 30% of them seen just once; the ten biggest clones take up around 10%. Sequenced material: PBMCs, taken before treatment. Receptors originate from a female donor with ovarian cancer. The CDR3 runs from the conserved cysteine through the conserved F or W. A D gene is named only where the DNA matches it firmly. The size entry is marked missing in some rows and otherwise reads once, few, many or a size class.

DNA: TGCAGTGCGGGGACTAGCGGGGGGGCATATGAGCAGTACTTC
CDR3: CSAGTSGGAYEQYF
V: TRBV20-1
size: few
D: TRBD2
J: TRBJ2-7

DNA: TGTGCCAGCACCCAAGGCGGTTTGCCAGAGACCCAGTACTTC
CDR3: CASTQGGLPETQYF
V: TRBV6-6
size: many
D: .
J: TRBJ2-5

DNA: TGCAGCGTTGGGGACGCTGACTATGGCTACACCTTC
CDR3: CSVGDADYGYTF
V: TRBV29-1
size: many
D: .
J: TRBJ1-2

DNA: TGTGCCAGCACCAAGCACCGGGACAGGGTCCCTTTACCCCAGCATTTT
CDR3: CASTKHRDRVPLPQHF
V: TRBV25-1
size: many
D: TRBD1
J: TRBJ1-5

DNA: TGTGCCAGCAGTCCGACCGGGACAGGGGAGCATACGCAGTATTTT
CDR3: CASSPTGTGEHTQYF
V: TRBV12-3/TRBV12-4
size: .
D: TRBD1
J: TRBJ2-3

DNA: TGTGCCAGCAGCCAAGGGGACAGGGGGTTCAATCAGCCCCAGCATTTT
CDR3: CASSQGDRGFNQPQHF
V: TRBV4-2
size: .
D: TRBD1
J: TRBJ1-5

DNA: TGTGCCAGCAGCTCTTTAAGCGGGCCCACAGATACGCAGTATTTT
CDR3: CASSSLSGPTDTQYF
V: TRBV13
size: once
D: .
J: TRBJ2-3

DNA: TGTGCCAGCAGTGCGTATGGCTACACCTTC
CDR3: CASSAYGYTF
V: TRBV28
size: many
D: .
J: TRBJ1-2

DNA: TGTGCCAGCAGCATTAGCGGGGGGGGGAACAATGAGCAGTTCTTC
CDR3: CASSISGGGNNEQFF
V: TRBV13
size: many
D: TRBD2
J: TRBJ2-1

DNA: TGTGCCAGCAGCTTAATAGATACGCAGTATTTT
CDR3: CASSLIDTQYF
V: TRBV13
size: few
D: .
J: TRBJ2-3

DNA: TGTGCCAGCAGTCCCACAGGGGTGGGGAAGCAGTTCTTC
CDR3: CASSPTGVGKQFF
V: TRBV28
size: .
D: TRBD1
J: TRBJ2-1

DNA: TGTGCCAGCACTAGGGAAACTAGTTCTACAGATACGCAGTATTTT
CDR3: CASTRETSSTDTQYF
V: TRBV2
size: many
D: .
J: TRBJ2-3

DNA: TGTGCTTGGCGGGGCCGACAAAAGGACACCGGGGAGCTGTTGTTTTTTGTTTTTTTT
CDR3: CAWRGRQKDTGELLFFVFF
V: TRBV5-4
size: .
D: .
J: TRBJ2-2

DNA: TGTGCCAGCAGTTTGCAAGGGGGTTACTACGAGCAGTACTTC
CDR3: CASSLQGGYYEQYF
V: TRBV12-3/TRBV12-4
size: many
D: .
J: TRBJ2-7

DNA: TGTGCTAGTGGTCTATCTCCCTACGAGCAGTACTTC
CDR3: CASGLSPYEQYF
V: TRBV12-5
size: once
D: .
J: TRBJ2-7

DNA: TGTGCCAGCAGCGCCGCCCGAAACTCTGGGGCCAACGTCCTGACTTTC
CDR3: CASSAARNSGANVLTF
V: TRBV28
size: many
D: .
J: TRBJ2-6

DNA: TGTGCCAGTAGTAAGCCCACGACAGGGAGCGGTTTGAGGAATGAGCAGTTCTTC
CDR3: CASSKPTTGSGLRNEQFF
V: TRBV19
size: .
D: TRBD1
J: TRBJ2-1

DNA: TGTGCCAGCAGCTACGACGGACAGGCCACCGGGGAGCTGTTTTTT
CDR3: CASSYDGQATGELFF
V: TRBV7-3
size: many
D: TRBD1
J: TRBJ2-2

DNA: TGCAGTGCTAGTCACAGCGTCTATGGCTACACCTTC
CDR3: CSASHSVYGYTF
V: TRBV20-1
size: many
D: .
J: TRBJ1-2

DNA: TGTGCCACCCGACAGCCGGGTGTTGGTGCTTTCTTT
CDR3: CATRQPGVGAFF
V: TRBV12-3/TRBV12-4
size: many
D: .
J: TRBJ1-1

DNA: TGTGCCAGCAGCCCAGACAGGTCTCAGCCCCAGCATTTT
CDR3: CASSPDRSQPQHF
V: TRBV11-1
size: many
D: .
J: TRBJ1-5

DNA: TGTGCCAGCAGCTTAGATGGCAGGGGAGCTTTCTTT
CDR3: CASSLDGRGAFF
V: TRBV7-2
size: few
D: .
J: TRBJ1-1

DNA: TGTGCCAGCAGCCGCCATCGGCTAGCGGGGCCCCCTTCCTACGAGCAGTACTTC
CDR3: CASSRHRLAGPPSYEQYF
V: TRBV28
size: few
D: TRBD2
J: TRBJ2-7

DNA: TGTGCCAGCTCACCACTAAGAGATGAAGGAGGCCAGTACTTC
CDR3: CASSPLRDEGGQYF
V: TRBV18
size: .
D: .
J: TRBJ2-5

DNA: TGTGCCACCAGTGACAGTTCTGTCCAGGGCAGAAGGCGCAATCAGCCCCAGCATTTT
CDR3: CATSDSSVQGRRRNQPQHF
V: TRBV24-1
size: .
D: .
J: TRBJ1-5